These 15 T cell receptor beta chains share one sample of origin, sequenced in a study of identical twins. TCRdb passed the 5' RACE reads through MiXCR, listing each CDR3 protein once. The sample includes some 560,000 distinct CDR3 sequences, nearly 10% of them seen just once. These data also featured in a second study, about yellow fever vaccine responses in identical twins.

The sample comprised PBMCs. The receptors were sampled from a woman between 18 and 30 years old in good health.

This clonotype was picked up a small number of times. The V gene is TRBV10-3, the J gene TRBJ2-2; D remains ambiguous. Germline assignment: CDR1 ENHRY and CDR2 SYGVKD. The CDR3 consists of 13 residues. Trimming took 2 bases from V and 4 from J, leaving 5 bases between them. DNA for the CDR3: TGTGCCATCAGTGAGGGGCTCACCGGGGAGCTGTTTTTT. Translation gives CAISEGLTGELFF.

This sequence joins TRBV9 and TRBJ2-7, with 8 bases matching TRBD1. V lost 0 bases, J lost 5 bases, and 1 base stayed unmatched. Germline V gene lookup returns CDR1 SGDLS and CDR2 YYNGEE. This CDR3 region has 13 residues. The DNA of the CDR3 is TGTGCCAGCAGCGTAGCAGGGGGCGACGAGCAGTACTTC. This codes for CASSVAGGDEQYF.

The chain is built from TRBV10-3 and TRBJ2-1; D gene uncertain. Trimming removed 4 bases from V and 0 bases from J, with 7 bases in between. Looked up from germline, CDR1 is ENHRY and CDR2 is SYGVKD. The CDR3 is 14 residues long. CDR3 amino acids: CAISVESSYNEQFF. In DNA form, the CDR3 reads TGTGCCATCAGTGTGGAGAGCTCCTACAATGAGCAGTTCTTC.

As DNA, the CDR3 is TGCAGCGTTGAAGATCGCGCCGGTTGGGACAGAGACTCTGGGGCCAACGTCCTGACTTTC. Protein: CSVEDRAGWDRDSGANVLTF. The gene calls are TRBV29-1 and TRBJ2-6; 7 bases are shared with TRBD1. Germline values: CDR1 SQVTM, CDR2 ANQGSEA. V dropped 0 bases and J dropped 0; count of bases not matched to a gene: 14. The CDR3 extends over 20 amino acids.

The rearrangement uses TRBV12-3 or TRBV12-4 and TRBJ2-1; 9 bases fit TRBD2. The CDR3 runs 11 residues. J lost 10 bases, V lost 8 bases, and 3 bases had no gene match. The CDR3 sequence is CASGRGGEQFF. The CDR3 DNA is TGTGCCAGCGGGCGGGGGGGGGAGCAGTTCTTC.

This chain connects TRBV6-1 to TRBJ2-1, with D possibly being TRBD2 (5 bases). Germline values: CDR1 MNHNS, CDR2 SASEGT. V was clipped by 4 bases and J by 5 bases, with 9 bases between them. The CDR3 length is 13 residues. The CDR3 DNA reads TGTGCCAGCAGTGTCGAGAGGGACAATGAGCAGTTCTTC. Its translation: CASSVERDNEQFF.

The chain uses TRBV7-9 and TRBJ2-3; unclear D gene. The CDR3 is 17 amino acids. The ends were cut back, 2 bases at V and 2 bases at J, with 17 bases in the middle. Germline CDR1 SEHNR, CDR2 FQNEAQ (reference sequence). Written as DNA, the CDR3 is TGTGCCAGCAGCTTATTCGGTCGGAGTGCTTCCACAGATACGCAGTATTTT. Amino acid sequence: CASSLFGRSASTDTQYF.

This clonotype was observed a few times. This sequence joins TRBV6-4 and TRBJ2-1; D may match TRBD1 or TRBD2 (5 bases each). The CDR3 covers 15 residues. Germline V gene sequence: CDR1 MRHNA, CDR2 SNTAGT. Trimming took 0 bases from V and 5 from J, leaving 11 bases between them. The CDR3 sequence is CASSDSRGGNNEQFF. The CDR3 DNA reads TGTGCCAGCAGTGACTCGAGGGGCGGAAACAATGAGCAGTTCTTC.

This clonotype showed up many times. This sequence joins TRBV5-4 and TRBJ1-1, with D uncertain. Trimming took 2 bases from V and 4 from J, leaving 15 bases between them. CDR1 is SGHNT, CDR2 YYREEE, per germline (reference sequence). The length of the CDR3 is 15 residues. The CDR3: CASSLAGIRITEAFF. CDR3 coding DNA: TGTGCCAGCAGCTTAGCGGGAATCAGGATCACTGAAGCTTTCTTT.

This clonotype was counted ten times or more. The gene calls are TRBV29-1 and TRBJ2-7; 8 bases agree with TRBD2. With 0 bases clipped from V and 3 bases from J, the junction kept 4 bases outside the gene matches. The CDR3 loop spans 14 amino acids. The germline V gene encodes CDR1 SQVTM and CDR2 ANQGSEA. This CDR3 is CSVEDNREGYEQYF. CDR3 DNA sequence: TGCAGCGTTGAAGATAACCGGGAGGGCTACGAGCAGTACTTC.

This clonotype was found many times. V usage is TRBV5-1 and J usage is TRBJ2-3; D might be TRBD2 (5 bases). Germline V gives CDR1 SGHRS, CDR2 YFSETQ. V dropped 4 bases and J dropped 1 base, with 13 bases sitting between them. The CDR3 has 15 amino acids. In DNA form, the CDR3 reads TGCGCCAGCAGCGTTCTAGCTCTTGGCACAGATACGCAGTATTTT. Amino acids: CASSVLALGTDTQYF. The full variable domain, with the rest looked up from reference TRBV5-1 and TRBJ2-3, is KAGVTQTPRYLIKTRGQQVTLSCSPISGHRSVSWYQQTPGQGLQFLFEYFSETQRNKGNFPGRFSGRQFSNSRSEMNVSTLELGDSALYLCASSVLALGTDTQYFGPGTRLTVL.

The gene calls are TRBV18 and TRBJ2-7; 8 bases line up with TRBD2. CDR3 length: 13 residues. CDR1 KGHSH and CDR2 LQKENI come from the germline V gene. V shed 1 base and J 7 bases; nucleotides not matched to a gene: 3. CDR3 nucleotides: TGTGCCAGCTCACCACAAGCTAGCGGGGAGCAGTACTTC. Translated, it gives CASSPQASGEQYF.

This clonotype was observed many times. The rearrangement joins TRBV6-4 to TRBJ1-1; perhaps TRBD1 as D (6 bases). V lost 4 bases, J lost 4 bases, and 10 bases lay in between. There are 13 residues in the CDR3. Germline-derived CDR1 and CDR2 are MRHNA and SNTAGT. DNA for the CDR3: TGTGCCAGCAGTGTAACAGGGTCCACTGAAGCTTTCTTT. Translation: CASSVTGSTEAFF.

This clonotype was seen only a few times. The chain combines TRBV4-3 with TRBJ1-2; D is possibly TRBD1 (5 bases). From germline, CDR1 is LGHNA and CDR2 YSLEER. V lost 0 bases to trimming and J lost 5 bases, with 13 bases between them. This CDR3 comprises 15 residues. CDR3 nucleotide sequence: TGCGCCAGCAGCCAAGATCGGGGGGGAGGGTATGGCTACACCTTC. As protein: CASSQDRGGGYGYTF.

This clonotype has ten or more counts. The V call is TRBV27, the J call TRBJ2-4; 8 bases are shared with TRBD1. Looked up from germline, CDR1 is MNHEY and CDR2 is SMNVEV (reference sequence). CDR3 length: 15 residues. V was pared by 6 bases and J by 6 bases, with 10 bases of the junction left unmatched. The CDR3 coding sequence is TGTGCCAGCAGAGAAAGGACAGGGTGGGGAAACATTCAGTACTTC. Translated, it gives CASRERTGWGNIQYF.